This TCR beta chain stems from a study of cytomegalovirus exposure and HLA in healthy donors. Looking at the study overall: HLA-typed donors were the source of about 85 million unique TCRs, which an early data release held. Points from the study as a whole: Associated with HLA alleles at 0.05 false discovery rate in a later analysis were 16,951 TCR beta sequences. The later analysis indicated that the majority of CMV-associated TCR beta chains appeared HLA-restricted. Under in vitro conditions, a few CMV-associated chains were confirmed as specific for CMV antigens.

PCR amplification relied on 60 Vbeta primers (plus 13 Jbeta primers). TCRdb's table, derived via immunoSEQ multiplex PCR, lists solely in-frame clones and lacks some. The profile covers about 110,000 clones, with approximately 82% appearing a single time and around an eighth taken by the ten largest. Germline trimming cut 1 base from V and 1 base from J; bases unmatched to any gene: 3. The germline gives CDR1 SGHTA, CDR2 FQGNSA. The CDR3 is made up of 16 amino acids. A word on this clone: Its specificity is unknown.

This chain links TRBV7-2 with TRBJ2-2, with 7 bases aligning to TRBD1. Sequencing used PBMCs. The sequence was obtained from a man aged 25-45 years in good health and CMV-seropositive. The CDR3 nucleotides read TGTGCCAGCAGCTTAGTGGCAGGGGGGAACACCGGGGAGCTGTTTTTT. Amino acids: CASSLVAGGNTGELFF. Using reference TRBV7-2 and TRBJ2-2 for the parts outside the CDR3, the full variable domain is GAGVSQSPSNKVTEKGKDVELRCDPISGHTALYWYRQSLGQGLEFLIYFQGNSAPDKSGLPSDRFSAERTGGSVSTLTIQRTQQEDSAVYLCASSLVAGGNTGELFFGEGSRLTVL.